The next 19 T cell receptor beta chains were all read from a single sample in a study of blood T cell repertoires in COVID-19. Measured with immunoSEQ multiplex PCR; TCRdb has only the in-frame clones, and not every one. The sample lists 300,000 to 400,000 clones, around 90% seen once, with approximately 2.5% in the top ten. Sequences were obtained from PBMCs or T cells enriched from blood (not recorded which). These receptors all stem from a man aged 55 to 70 who had recovered from COVID-19.

The chain combines TRBV7-2 with TRBJ2-5; D gene ambiguous. CDR3 length: 14 amino acids. CDR1 is SGHTA and CDR2 is FQGNSA in the germline V gene. Trimming left V 3 bases short and J 5 bases short, with 13 bases between. CDR3 residues: CASSFDPSRETQYF. The CDR3 region has the DNA TGTGCCAGCAGCTTTGACCCTTCCAGGGAGACCCAGTACTTC.

The chain couples TRBV7-2 to TRBJ1-1, with D uncertain. Trimming removed 7 bases at V and 1 base at J, with 25 bases between. This CDR3 region has 18 residues. Germline CDR1 SGHTA, CDR2 FQGNSA. This CDR3 reads CASKIHQLKPASNTEAFF. The CDR3 nucleotides read TGTGCCAGCAAAATACATCAACTAAAACCCGCCTCGAACACTGAAGCTTTCTTT.

The chain is built from TRBV2 and TRBJ2-7; D remains ambiguous. The CDR3 is made up of 13 amino acids. The V and J ends lost 6 bases and 2 bases respectively, with 11 bases between them. Germline-derived CDR1 and CDR2 are SNHLY and FYNNEI. For the CDR3, the DNA is TGTGCCAGCAGACTCGCAGGTCCCTACGAGCAGTACTTC. Its translation is CASRLAGPYEQYF.

The rearrangement links TRBV19 to TRBJ1-1; D gene uncertain. Trimming took 4 bases from V and 4 from J, leaving 16 bases between them. Germline CDR1 is LNHDA and CDR2 is SQIVND (reference sequence). CDR3 length equals 15 residues. CDR3 region: CASSTLGRATTEAFF. The DNA of the CDR3 is TGTGCCAGTAGTACCCTAGGGAGGGCGACCACTGAAGCTTTCTTT.

This clone appeared once. V is TRBV30 and J is TRBJ2-4, with a weak D call TRBD2 (5 bases). Trimming left V 4 bases short and J 0 bases short, with 13 bases between. There are 15 residues in the CDR3. Germline V lookup: CDR1 GTSNPN, CDR2 SVGIG (reference sequence). The CDR3 protein is CAWKSRGLAKNIQYF. The CDR3 nucleotides are TGTGCCTGGAAAAGCCGGGGTTTAGCCAAAAACATTCAGTACTTC.

The chain is built from TRBV7-2 and TRBJ1-1, with D unclear. V dropped 1 base and J dropped 7 bases, with 7 bases sitting between them. Per the germline V gene, CDR1 is SGHTA and CDR2 is FQGNSA. This CDR3 comprises 12 residues. The CDR3, as DNA: TGTGCCAGCAGCTTAGTTTTCAGTGAAGCTTTCTTT. This translates into CASSLVFSEAFF. The variable domain in full, with the rest retrieved from reference TRBV7-2 and TRBJ1-1, is GAGVSQSPSNKVTEKGKDVELRCDPISGHTALYWYRQSLGQGLEFLIYFQGNSAPDKSGLPSDRFSAERTGGSVSTLTIQRTQQEDSAVYLCASSLVFSEAFFGQGTRLTVV.

This clone was observed a single time. V is TRBV6-5 and J is TRBJ1-3, with 8 bases matching TRBD1. Trimming took 5 bases from V and 4 from J; bases not matched to a gene: 4. Germline CDR1 reads MNHEY; CDR2 reads SVGAGI. The CDR3 length is 14 residues. The CDR3 loop is CASSPRTGGNTIYF. The CDR3 bases are TGTGCCAGCAGTCCCCGGACAGGGGGAAACACCATATATTTT.

The CDR3 bases are TGTGCCAGTAGTACCCAAAGACAGGGCACGAATGAGCAGTTCTTC. Its protein is CASSTQRQGTNEQFF. The J gene is TRBJ2-1, the V gene TRBV19; 7 nucleotides align to TRBD1. V dropped 4 bases and J dropped 7; count of bases not matched to a gene: 10. The CDR3 spans 15 residues. Germline loops: CDR1 LNHDA, CDR2 SQIVND (reference sequence).

This clone was recorded a few times. The chain uses TRBV2 and TRBJ2-7, with D possibly being TRBD1 (6 bases). V was clipped by 5 bases and J by 2 bases, with 13 bases between them. CDR3 length equals 14 residues. Per the germline V gene, CDR1 is SNHLY and CDR2 is FYNNEI. CDR3 sequence (DNA): TGTGCCAGCAGTCCCGGGACAACAACCTACGAGCAGTACTTC. As protein: CASSPGTTTYEQYF.

V gene TRBV13 combines with J gene TRBJ2-7; TRBD2 aligns across 7 bases. The ends lost 5 bases at V and 6 bases at J; junction bases unmatched: 13. This CDR3 comprises 15 residues. Germline CDR1 PRHDT, CDR2 FYEKMQ (reference sequence). The CDR3 region has the DNA TGTGCCAGCAGCCAGAGATGGGGGACTATAGCCGAGCAGTACTTC. It codes for CASSQRWGTIAEQYF.

This chain uses TRBV5-1 with TRBJ2-5, with TRBD2 matching over 7 bases. Germline assignment: CDR1 SGHRS and CDR2 YFSETQ. CDR3 length: 14 amino acids. The V gene end was trimmed by 0 bases and the J gene end by 3 bases; junction bases not matched to a gene: 2. This CDR3 is CASSLGGSEETQYF. For the CDR3, the DNA is TGCGCCAGCAGCTTGGGCGGGAGTGAAGAGACCCAGTACTTC.

This chain uses TRBV30 with TRBJ1-2; TRBD1 is a possible D gene (5 bases). CDR1 is GTSNPN and CDR2 is SVGIG in the germline V gene (reference sequence). There are 16 residues in the CDR3. V was shortened by 4 bases and J by 2 bases, with 20 bases between the two germline ends. For the CDR3, the DNA is TGTGCCTGGAAATCCCGTCCGGGACTGACAAACTATGGCTACACCTTC. Protein sequence: CAWKSRPGLTNYGYTF.

V and J are TRBV6-5 and TRBJ2-2; the D is unclear. Trimming pared 6 bases from V and 4 bases from J, leaving 3 bases between. The CDR3 consists of 11 residues. The germline V gene encodes CDR1 MNHEY and CDR2 SVGAGI. The CDR3 nucleotides are TGTGCCAGCAGCCGCACCGGGGAGCTGTTTTTT. This translates into CASSRTGELFF.

The gene calls are TRBV9 and TRBJ1-5, with D perhaps TRBD1 (5 bases). Deletions cut 4 bases from V and 7 bases from J, with 15 bases between. The CDR3 runs to 14 residues. Germline V gives CDR1 SGDLS, CDR2 YYNGEE. DNA for the CDR3: TGTGCCAGCAGCTTTCAAGGGGTGGGACAGCCCCAGCATTTT. Protein sequence: CASSFQGVGQPQHF. The whole variable domain, filled in from reference TRBV9 and TRBJ1-5, reads DSGVTQTPKHLITATGQRVTLRCSPRSGDLSVYWYQQSLDQGLQFLIQYYNGEERAKGNILERFSAQQFPDLHSELNLSSLELGDSALYFCASSFQGVGQPQHFGDGTRLSIL.

There are a few counts of this clone. The chain carries TRBV19 and TRBJ1-1; D is undetermined. Deletions cut 4 bases from V and 6 bases from J, with 15 bases between. The CDR3 has 14 residues. In germline, CDR1 is LNHDA, CDR2 SQIVND (reference sequence). The CDR3 nucleotides are TGTGCCAGTAGTACCTCCTTCGGGGTCGCTGAAGCTTTCTTT. This encodes CASSTSFGVAEAFF.

The chain uses TRBV4-1 and TRBJ1-4, with TRBD1 as a possible D gene (5 bases). V was trimmed by 0 bases and J by 6 bases, leaving 11 bases between them. CDR1 is MGHRA, CDR2 YSYEKL, per germline. The CDR3 runs 15 residues. The CDR3 DNA follows: TGCGCCAGCAGCCAAGATAGCACAGGCTATGAAAAACTGTTTTTT. This encodes CASSQDSTGYEKLFF.

This rearrangement joins TRBV9 to TRBJ2-5, with 11 bases identical to TRBD2. The CDR3 covers 16 residues. Germline CDR1 is SGDLS and CDR2 is YYNGEE. V shed 0 bases and J 5 bases; nucleotides not matched to a gene: 6. As DNA, the CDR3 is TGTGCCAGCAGCGTAGGCGGTAGCGGGAGGGTTGAGACCCAGTACTTC. It is translated as CASSVGGSGRVETQYF.

CDR3 sequence reads: CASSQKAGFTTNYGYTF. Here the CDR3 DNA reads TGCGCCAGCAGCCAAAAGGCGGGGTTTACCACTAACTATGGCTACACCTTC. The gene calls are TRBV4-3 and TRBJ1-2; the D is unclear. The CDR3 is 17 residues long. The germline gives CDR1 LGHNA, CDR2 YSLEER. Trimming removed 2 bases at V and 0 bases at J, with 16 bases between.

The chain recombines TRBV5-5 with TRBJ2-3, with 12 bases fitting TRBD2. This CDR3 is built from 18 residues. Trimming cost V 0 bases and J 0 bases; bases outside gene matches: 5. Germline V gene sequence: CDR1 SGHKS, CDR2 YYEKEE (reference sequence). Here the CDR3 DNA reads TGTGCCAGCAGCTTGGGAATGGGGACTAGCGGGAGCACAGATACGCAGTATTTT. This gives the protein CASSLGMGTSGSTDTQYF.